This entry lists 32 T cell receptor beta chains sequenced from one sample in a study of blood T cells in healthy people across ages. A J-beta primer mix and a sample-barcoded 5' primer were used in a second PCR of about 6 to 12 cycles. From the 5' RACE reads, TCRdb called clonotypes with MiXCR, one entry per CDR3 protein. The top ten hold 20% to 25% of the sample, which has 700,000 to 950,000 distinct CDR3 sequences, roughly 45% seen once. Sequenced sample: blood. These receptors were collected from an older woman in good health.

V usage is TRBV10-3 and J usage is TRBJ1-2, with 7 bases lining up with TRBD1. V dropped 7 bases and J dropped 4; count of bases not matched to a gene: 12. The CDR3 consists of 15 residues. Looked up from germline, CDR1 is ENHRY and CDR2 is SYGVKD. CDR3 residues: CAITYNGQASYGYTF. In DNA form, the CDR3 reads TGTGCCATCACTTACAATGGACAGGCTAGCTATGGCTACACCTTC.

Points on this clonotype: Possible read error: a much larger clone is one base away. The chain carries TRBV4-2 and TRBJ2-7; the D gene is possibly TRBD1 (5 bases). The CDR3 length is 14 residues. V was cut by 0 bases and J by 9 bases, with 15 bases left in between. Per the germline V gene, CDR1 is LGHNA and CDR2 is YNFKEQ. CDR3 in DNA: TGTGCCAGCAGCCAAGATCTACAGGCTCGCGCGCAGTACTTC. The encoded protein is CASSQDLQARAQYF.

This clonotype was counted between two and nine times. This chain connects TRBV15 to TRBJ2-1, with 7 nucleotides matching TRBD2. The V and J ends lost 7 bases and 0 bases, in that order; junction bases with no gene match: 6. The CDR3 sequence is 15 residues long. CDR1 LNHNV and CDR2 YYDKDF come from the germline V gene (reference sequence). CDR3 residues: CATNPGGSSYNEQFF. CDR3 sequence (DNA): TGTGCCACCAATCCGGGGGGATCCTCCTACAATGAGCAGTTCTTC.

The gene calls are TRBV7-6 and TRBJ2-1; D unclear. V lost 0 bases to trimming and J lost 5 bases, with 8 bases between them. This CDR3 is 14 amino acids long. From germline, CDR1 is SGHVS and CDR2 FNYEAQ. CDR3 sequence (DNA): TGTGCCAGCAGCTTAGCCCCCGCTAACAATGAGCAGTTCTTC. Translated, it gives CASSLAPANNEQFF.

This clonotype has ten or more counts. V usage is TRBV7-9 and J usage is TRBJ1-1; D may be TRBD1 (6 bases). The CDR3 length is 12 residues. Germline CDR1 is SEHNR and CDR2 is FQNEAQ (reference sequence). Trimming left V 3 bases short and J 8 bases short, with 10 bases between. The CDR3: CASSFEDREAFF. The CDR3, as DNA: TGTGCCAGCAGCTTTGAAGACAGGGAAGCTTTCTTT.

V usage is TRBV20-1 and J usage is TRBJ2-7; 7 bases fit TRBD2. This CDR3 is 15 amino acids long. The junction had 18 bases not matched to a gene; V was cut back by 6 bases and J by 7 bases. CDR1 DFQATT and CDR2 SNEGSKA come from the germline V gene (reference sequence). CDR3 in amino acids: CSAPLAVSSYNEQYF. CDR3 in DNA: TGCAGTGCGCCCCTAGCGGTGAGCTCCTACAATGAGCAGTACTTC.

The chain is built from TRBV9 and TRBJ2-2; D gene unclear. The V end lost 4 bases, the J end lost 4 bases, and 14 bases lay between the germline ends. The germline CDR1 and CDR2 sequences are SGDLS and YYNGEE. This CDR3 spans 15 amino acids. CDR3 DNA: TGTGCCAGCAGCCCTCCTCCCGGGCCCACCGGGGAGCTGTTTTTT. Translation gives CASSPPPGPTGELFF.

The rearrangement links TRBV29-1 to TRBJ1-4; tentative D call: TRBD1 (5 bases). From germline, CDR1 is SQVTM and CDR2 ANQGSEA. The CDR3 is 13 amino acids. The V end lost 6 bases, the J end lost 7 bases, and 15 bases lay between the germline ends. This CDR3 reads CSVFREDGEKLFF. The DNA for the CDR3 is TGCAGCGTATTCAGGGAGGACGGTGAAAAACTGTTTTTT.

The chain uses TRBV15 and TRBJ2-5; TRBD2 agrees at 9 bases. The V segment lost 5 bases and the J segment 2 bases; nucleotides outside the gene matches: 9. CDR1 is LNHNV, CDR2 YYDKDF, per germline (reference sequence). This CDR3 is built from 16 residues. The CDR3 here is CATSPHGTSYQETQYF. Here the CDR3 DNA reads TGTGCCACCAGCCCCCACGGGACTAGCTATCAAGAGACCCAGTACTTC.

The CDR3: CSAWENTGELFF. CDR3 coding DNA: TGCAGTGCTTGGGAAAACACCGGGGAGCTGTTTTTT. The chain uses TRBV20-1 and TRBJ2-2, with D uncertain. Per germline, CDR1 DFQATT and CDR2 SNEGSKA (reference sequence). This CDR3 comprises 12 residues. Trimming took off 5 bases at V and 2 bases at J, with 6 bases between the two ends.

A single count supports this clonotype. The chain has TRBV20-1 and TRBJ1-4, with a weak D call TRBD1 (5 bases). The V gene lost 3 bases and the J gene lost 8 bases, with 19 bases spanning the gap. The CDR3 covers 15 residues. Germline V lookup: CDR1 DFQATT, CDR2 SNEGSKA (reference sequence). CDR3 sequence: CSARGVGQGKEKLFF. CDR3 DNA: TGCAGTGCTAGGGGTGTTGGGCAGGGCAAAGAAAAACTGTTTTTT.

The chain has TRBV4-2 and TRBJ2-1, with 8 bases matching TRBD2. The J call could be wrong; TRBJ2-7 is a better fit for the DNA end. The CDR3 has 17 amino acids. CDR1 is LGHNA, CDR2 YNFKEQ, per germline. As DNA, the CDR3 is TGTGCCAGCAGCCAAGTGGGGACTAGGGACTCCTACAATGAGCAGTACTTC. This encodes CASSQVGTRDSYNEQYF.

This clonotype was detected only a few times. V gene TRBV24-1 combines with J gene TRBJ2-7; 10 nucleotides align to TRBD1. The length of the CDR3 is 15 residues. Germline loops: CDR1 KGHDR, CDR2 SFDVKD. The J segment lost 3 bases and the V segment lost 3 bases, leaving 4 bases of the junction unmatched. This CDR3 is CATSDPRDRGYEQYF. The CDR3 DNA is TGTGCCACCAGTGATCCCAGGGACAGGGGCTACGAGCAGTACTTC.

The J gene is TRBJ2-6, the V gene TRBV28, with 8 bases matching TRBD2. From germline, CDR1 is MDHEN and CDR2 SYDVKM. The junction had 9 bases not matched to a gene; V was cut back by 5 bases and J by 0 bases. There are 18 residues in the CDR3. CDR3 amino acids: CASSPIAGSSSGANVLTF. The CDR3 nucleotides are TGTGCCAGCAGTCCTATAGCGGGATCAAGCTCTGGGGCCAACGTCCTGACTTTC.

This chain joins TRBV28 and TRBJ2-5; TRBD2 matches at 11 bases. The CDR3 has 16 residues. V shed 5 bases, J shed 4 bases, and the junction held 9 bases outside the gene matches. Germline CDR1 is MDHEN and CDR2 is SYDVKM. The CDR3 sequence: CASSPLTSGSRETQYF. CDR3 sequence (DNA): TGTGCCAGCAGTCCGCTCACTAGCGGGAGTAGAGAGACCCAGTACTTC.

This chain uses TRBV2 with TRBJ2-5; 7 nucleotides align to TRBD2. Germline V gene lookup returns CDR1 SNHLY and CDR2 FYNNEI. Trimming cost V 9 bases and J 2 bases; bases outside gene matches: 9. The CDR3 sequence is 14 residues long. The CDR3 region has the DNA TGTGCCAGAGGGAGGGGAGACACTCAAGAGACCCAGTACTTC. Its protein product is CARGRGDTQETQYF.

With regard to this clonotype: A read error may account for a junction end that differs from germline. V gene TRBV3-1 combines with J gene TRBJ1-2; the D is unclear. CDR1 is LGHDT and CDR2 is YNNKEL in the germline V gene (reference sequence). The CDR3 spans 12 residues. CDR3 coding DNA: TGTACCAGCAGGCAAGATCGATATGGCTACACCTTC. It is translated as CTSRQDRYGYTF.

This clonotype was seen more than once but under ten times. The genes are TRBV14 and TRBJ1-4, with D possibly TRBD1 on 6 matching bases. The germline gives CDR1 SGHDN, CDR2 FVKESK. V was pared by 1 base and J by 6 bases, with 12 bases between. The CDR3 spans 15 residues. For the CDR3, the DNA is TGTGCCAGCAGCCAAGGGGCGGGGGGCTATGAAAAACTGTTTTTT. Its translation: CASSQGAGGYEKLFF. Based on the CDR3 plus reference TRBV14 and TRBJ1-4, the full variable domain is EAGVTQFPSHSVIEKGQTVTLRCDPISGHDNLYWYRRVMGKEIKFLLHFVKESKQDESGMPNNRFLAERTGGTYSTLKVQPAELEDSGVYFCASSQGAGGYEKLFFGSGTQLSVL.

As to this clonotype: A much larger clone differs by one base, so this may be a read error. The CDR3 protein is CSVRWDSTYGQYF. Written as DNA, the CDR3 is TGCAGTGTGAGGTGGGACAGTACCTACGGGCAGTACTTC. V usage is TRBV20-1 and J usage is TRBJ2-7; TRBD1 aligns across 7 bases. The length of the CDR3 is 13 residues. Germline assignment: CDR1 DFQATT and CDR2 SNEGSKA (reference sequence).

This clonotype was seen more than once but under ten times. The rearrangement links TRBV9 to TRBJ2-7; possible D gene TRBD2, 7 bases. The CDR3 has 18 residues. V lost 0 bases and J 0 bases, leaving 19 bases between the germline ends. Per the germline V gene, CDR1 is SGDLS and CDR2 is YYNGEE. The CDR3 here is CASSVDAGASPSSYEQYF. The DNA for the CDR3 is TGTGCCAGCAGCGTAGACGCGGGGGCCTCGCCGAGCTCCTACGAGCAGTACTTC.

This clonotype was seen many times. The chain carries TRBV27 and TRBJ2-5; the D is unclear. This CDR3 contains 14 residues. In germline, CDR1 is MNHEY, CDR2 SMNVEV (reference sequence). V lost 10 bases and J lost 2, with 17 bases in between. CDR3 amino acids: CAITKGSEQETQYF. The CDR3 DNA follows: TGTGCCATCACCAAAGGCAGCGAGCAAGAGACCCAGTACTTC.

This rearrangement joins TRBV24-1 to TRBJ1-5; 7 bases line up with TRBD1. J was trimmed by 1 base and V by 2 bases; bases with no gene match: 7. The germline gives CDR1 KGHDR, CDR2 SFDVKD. The CDR3 runs 17 residues. In nucleotides, the CDR3 is TGTGCCACCAGTGATTCCGGACAGGAAATCAGCAATCAGCCCCAGCATTTT. Residues: CATSDSGQEISNQPQHF.

This chain connects TRBV4-3 to TRBJ2-7, with 9 bases aligning to TRBD1. This CDR3 region has 14 residues. Germline V gives CDR1 LGHNA, CDR2 YSLEER. V trimming: 5 bases; J trimming: 3 bases; junction bases outside the gene matches: 5. The CDR3 here is CASSKGQGDYEQYF. The CDR3 bases are TGCGCCAGCAGCAAGGGACAGGGAGACTACGAGCAGTACTTC.

The chain is built from TRBV7-2 and TRBJ2-7, with a possible D match to TRBD2 (5 bases). The CDR3 is made up of 16 amino acids. Germline V gene sequence: CDR1 SGHTA, CDR2 FQGNSA. Trimming pared 1 base from V and 0 bases from J, leaving 13 bases between. The CDR3 bases are TGTGCCAGCAGCTTAGACTACCAGCGGAGCTCCTACGAGCAGTACTTC. As protein: CASSLDYQRSSYEQYF.

The rearrangement joins TRBV28 to TRBJ1-1; unclear D gene. The CDR3 loop spans 16 amino acids. CDR1 and CDR2 (germline): MDHEN, SYDVKM. V was trimmed by 5 bases and J by 1 base, leaving 17 bases between them. The CDR3 sequence: CASSPLGSGSNTEAFF. In DNA, the CDR3 is TGTGCCAGCAGTCCCCTAGGGTCGGGGTCGAACACTGAAGCTTTCTTT.

This clonotype came up many times. The V gene is TRBV12-3 or TRBV12-4, the J gene TRBJ2-7; 13 bases are a match to TRBD2. The length of the CDR3 is 16 residues. The ends lost 3 bases at V and 5 bases at J; junction bases unmatched: 7. The CDR3 sequence is CASSLKQTSGRNEQYF. The CDR3, as DNA: TGTGCCAGCAGTTTGAAGCAGACTAGCGGGAGGAACGAGCAGTACTTC.

The rearrangement joins TRBV4-3 to TRBJ2-2; tentatively, D is TRBD1 (6 bases). The germline V gene has CDR1 LGHNA and CDR2 YSLEER. This CDR3 region has 20 residues. V dropped 3 bases and J dropped 4 bases, with 27 bases sitting between them. The CDR3 loop is CASSHEPGQGVIRGTGELFF. As DNA, the CDR3 is TGCGCCAGCAGCCATGAACCGGGACAAGGGGTTATTCGGGGCACCGGGGAGCTGTTTTTT.

V is TRBV9 and J is TRBJ2-3, with TRBD2 matching over 8 bases. From germline, CDR1 is SGDLS and CDR2 YYNGEE. The V and J ends lost 4 bases and 3 bases, in that order; junction bases with no gene match: 10. The CDR3 is 16 amino acids. DNA for the CDR3: TGTGCCAGCAGCCCCCCGGGGGGGGGGCGGACAGATACGCAGTATTTT. It specifies CASSPPGGGRTDTQYF.

This clonotype turned up a few times. The rearrangement joins TRBV24-1 to TRBJ1-5, with a possible D match to TRBD1 (5 bases). Germline V gene sequence: CDR1 KGHDR, CDR2 SFDVKD. The CDR3 sequence is 15 residues long. Trimming took off 6 bases at V and 1 base at J, with 12 bases between the two ends. CDR3 sequence: CATSPPGQSNQPQHF. The CDR3 DNA sequence: TGTGCCACCAGTCCCCCGGGGCAAAGCAATCAGCCCCAGCATTTT.

The genes are TRBV2 and TRBJ1-5; no clear D. The CDR3 has 15 amino acids. Trimming removed 1 base at V and 0 bases at J, with 7 bases between. Germline V gene lookup returns CDR1 SNHLY and CDR2 FYNNEI. The CDR3 DNA reads as TGTGCCAGCAGTGAAGGGCATAATAGCAATCAGCCCCAGCATTTT. Its translation: CASSEGHNSNQPQHF.

The chain carries TRBV2 and TRBJ1-5, with D possibly TRBD1 on 5 matching bases. Germline V CDR1 and CDR2: SNHLY, FYNNEI. CDR3 length: 13 amino acids. Trimming stripped 6 bases from V and 4 bases from J, with 10 bases between. The CDR3 coding sequence is TGTGCCAGCAGAGAGGGGTTGAATCAGCCCCAGCATTTT. Amino acid sequence: CASREGLNQPQHF. Based on the CDR3 plus reference TRBV2 and TRBJ1-5, the full variable domain is EPEVTQTPSHQVTQMGQEVILRCVPISNHLYFYWYRQILGQKVEFLVSFYNNEISEKSEIFDDQFSVERPDGSNFTLKIRSTKLEDSAMYFCASREGLNQPQHFGDGTRLSIL.

The chain employs TRBV9 and TRBJ2-7; 10 bases are a match to TRBD1. CDR3 length: 15 residues. V gave up 5 bases and J gave up 9 bases; unmatched junction bases: 14. Germline values: CDR1 SGDLS, CDR2 YYNGEE. CDR3 region: CASSDAGQGMLRQYF. The CDR3 DNA is TGTGCCAGCAGTGACGCGGGACAGGGGATGTTGAGGCAGTACTTC. Drawing the rest from reference TRBV9 and TRBJ2-7, the complete variable domain is DSGVTQTPKHLITATGQRVTLRCSPRSGDLSVYWYQQSLDQGLQFLIQYYNGEERAKGNILERFSAQQFPDLHSELNLSSLELGDSALYFCASSDAGQGMLRQYFGPGTRLTVT.